This T cell receptor (beta chain) was identified during a study of T cell responses to AZD1222 COVID-19 vaccine. Germline V CDR1 and CDR2: MNHEY, SMNVEV (reference sequence). The CDR3 consists of 14 residues. Trimming removed 5 bases at V and 0 bases at J, with 10 bases between. TCRdb's table, derived via immunoSEQ multiplex PCR, lists solely in-frame clones and lacks some. The sample lists 130,000 to 150,000 clones; roughly nine tenths were seen once. The source of this sequence is an adult who received the AZD1222 COVID-19 vaccine. The genes are TRBV27 and TRBJ1-1, with D unclear. The input for sequencing was peripheral blood, taken 28 days after the second AZD1222 dose. Here the CDR3 DNA reads TGTGCCAGCAGTCCGAGGACCATGAACACTGAAGCTTTCTTT. Encoded protein: CASSPRTMNTEAFF.